These T cell receptor beta chains were read from a single sample in a study of blood T cells in healthy people across ages. From the 5' RACE reads, TCRdb called clonotypes with MiXCR, one entry per CDR3 protein. The sample contains around 1,000,000 distinct CDR3 sequences, 35% to 45% of which appear only once. The source material was blood. These TCRs come from a young man in good health. CDR3s include the opening cysteine and the closing phenylalanine or tryptophan. D genes are given only for firm matches. A clone size is listed for some rows: how often the clone was seen (once, few, many), or a class if it is expanded.

j_call v_call clone_size d_call cdr3_nt cdr3_aa
TRBJ1-4 TRBV5-1 . . TGCGCCAGCAGCTTCGACAGGACAACTAATGAAAAACTGTTTTTT CASSFDRTTNEKLFF
TRBJ2-2 TRBV7-3 . . TGTGCCAGCAGCCCCTCGACAGGGAACACCGGGGAGCTGTTTTTT CASSPSTGNTGELFF
TRBJ2-1 TRBV20-1 few TRBD2 TGCAGTGCCGTGTTAGCGGGCCGTCGCCCTGATGAGCAGTTCTTC CSAVLAGRRPDEQFF
TRBJ2-7 TRBV20-1 few TRBD1 TGCAGTGCCATCCCCCGGGACAGGGGAATGTACGAGCAGTACTTC CSAIPRDRGMYEQYF
TRBJ2-7 TRBV7-9 . . TGTGCCAGCAGCACCGGGGACTCGCGCTCCTACGAGCAGTACTTC CASSTGDSRSYEQYF
TRBJ2-3 TRBV20-1 once . TGCAGTGCTATGGCTAGTCGAGATACGCAGTATTTT CSAMASRDTQYF
TRBJ1-1 TRBV20-1 . . TGCAGTGCTACACCCCCCTTGGGGGACACCGACGAAGCTTTCTTT CSATPPLGDTDEAFF
TRBJ1-6 TRBV7-2 . . TGTGCCAGCAGCTTTCTTACAGGCTCACCCCTCCACTTT CASSFLTGSPLHF
TRBJ2-7 TRBV4-3 few . TGCGCCAGCAGCCAAGATCTGTACGGTACCCGTGCGCAGTACTTC CASSQDLYGTRAQYF
TRBJ2-7 TRBV18 . TRBD2 TGTGACAGCTCCACTACTAGCGGGGGACCTACCTACGAGCAGTACTTC CDSSTTSGGPTYEQYF
TRBJ1-1 TRBV6-2/TRBV6-3 . . TGTGCCAGCATTAGCCCCCGGGAAGATAGGGGGAGCACTGAAGCTTTCTTT CASISPREDRGSTEAFF
TRBJ2-3 TRBV20-1 . TRBD2 TGCAGTGCTAGATTGCCTCTTAGCGGGGATCGCCCTAGCACAGATACGCAGTATTTT CSARLPLSGDRPSTDTQYF
TRBJ2-3 TRBV6-2/TRBV6-3 . . TGTGCCAGCAGTTACTCCCAGGGTCGGGGTACGCAGTATTTT CASSYSQGRGTQYF
TRBJ1-1 TRBV5-1 . TRBD1 TGCGCCAGCAGCAACGGACAGGGCGAAGCTTTCTTT CASSNGQGEAFF
TRBJ2-3 TRBV28 . . TGTGCCAGCAGACTGGCCGGCACGCCAGATACGCAGTATTTT CASRLAGTPDTQYF
TRBJ1-2 TRBV20-1 . . TGCAGTGCTGAGTATCGGACGACGGGCGGCTACACCTTC CSAEYRTTGGYTF
TRBJ2-7 TRBV5-5 . TRBD1 TGTGCCAGCAGACAGACAGGGTCCTACGAGCAGTACTTC CASRQTGSYEQYF
TRBJ2-7 TRBV5-1 . . TGCGCCAGCAGCTTGCCCCTGTACTCGGGGGCCTCCTACAATGAGCAGTACTTC CASSLPLYSGASYNEQYF
TRBJ2-5 TRBV4-2 . . TGTGCCAGCAGCCCGACTCTGCACCAAGAGACCCAGTACTTC CASSPTLHQETQYF
TRBJ2-7 TRBV6-5 . . TGTGCCAGCAGCCGTTACGGCCCCCGAATAGAGTACGAGCAGTACTTC CASSRYGPRIEYEQYF
TRBJ2-2 TRBV7-2 many . TGTGCCAGCAGCCTACCTACCGGGGAGCTGTTTTTT CASSLPTGELFF
TRBJ1-2 TRBV5-1 once . TGCGCCAGCAGGCTCCCCGGCCCACACTCCTCTCCTGGCTATGGCTACACCTTC CASRLPGPHSSPGYGYTF
TRBJ1-5 TRBV4-2 . TRBD1 TGTGCCAGCAGCCATGAGACAGGGGGAAGCAATCAGCCCCAGCATTTT CASSHETGGSNQPQHF
TRBJ2-5 TRBV20-1 . . TGCAGTGCTAGAGATGTGGCGTTTGGGTCCCAGTACTTC CSARDVAFGSQYF
TRBJ2-1 TRBV4-3 few . TGCGCCAGCAGCCAAGAGGGGGGATCGCAGTTCTTC CASSQEGGSQFF
TRBJ2-1 TRBV2 few TRBD1 TGTGCCAGCAGGCACGACAGGGCCGATGAGCAGTTCTTC CASRHDRADEQFF
TRBJ2-3 TRBV6-6 . TRBD2 TGTGCCAGCGAACCCCCCAGCGGGGGCACAGATACGCAGTATTTT CASEPPSGGTDTQYF